Included here is one TCR beta chain sequence, with context. The antigen is not known. This specimen belongs to a study of T cell responses to AZD1222 COVID-19 vaccine. Background on the study: It was second doses at about 4 or about 12 weeks that were pooled.

Study-wide results and limits: There were repertoire samples only from the period after the peak T cell response. A mostly white British donor set with more females was recruited, and clonal diversity was possibly underestimated.

Trimming pared 6 bases from V and 4 bases from J, leaving 17 bases between. Per the germline V gene, CDR1 is LGHNA and CDR2 is YNFKEQ. CDR3 size: 15 residues. Profiling relied on immunoSEQ multiplex PCR, and the TCRdb table lists in-frame clones only, not all of them. The data hold approximately 160,000 clones, with roughly 87% observed a single time. Source: peripheral blood, taken on day 0 of AZD1222 vaccination. This clonotype was sampled from an adult in good health. V is TRBV4-2 and J is TRBJ2-3, with a weak D call TRBD2 (5 bases). The CDR3 DNA is TGTGCCAGCAGTCAACCTCTAGCAATTCCAGATACGCAGTATTTT. This codes for CASSQPLAIPDTQYF.